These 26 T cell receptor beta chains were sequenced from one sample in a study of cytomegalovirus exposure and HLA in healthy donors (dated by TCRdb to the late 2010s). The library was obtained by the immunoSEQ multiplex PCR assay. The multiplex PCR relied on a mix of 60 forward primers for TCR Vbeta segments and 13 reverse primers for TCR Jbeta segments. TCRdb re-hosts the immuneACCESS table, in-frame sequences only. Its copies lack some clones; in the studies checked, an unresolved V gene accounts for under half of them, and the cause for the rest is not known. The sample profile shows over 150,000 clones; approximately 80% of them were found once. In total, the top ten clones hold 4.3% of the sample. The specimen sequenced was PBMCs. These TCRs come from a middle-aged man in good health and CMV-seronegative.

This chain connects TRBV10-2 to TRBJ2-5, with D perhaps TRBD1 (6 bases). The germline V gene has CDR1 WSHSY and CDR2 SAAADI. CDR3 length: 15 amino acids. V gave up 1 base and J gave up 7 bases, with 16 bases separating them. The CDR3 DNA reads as TGCGCCAGCAGTGAGTTGGCAGGGGATAAAGGGACCCAGTACTTC. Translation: CASSELAGDKGTQYF.

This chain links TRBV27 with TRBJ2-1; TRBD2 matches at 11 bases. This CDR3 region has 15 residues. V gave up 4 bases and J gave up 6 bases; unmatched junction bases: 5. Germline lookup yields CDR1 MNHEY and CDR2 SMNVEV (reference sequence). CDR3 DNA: TGTGCCAGCAGTTCGGCTAGCGGGGGGTTCAATGAGCAGTTCTTC. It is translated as CASSSASGGFNEQFF.

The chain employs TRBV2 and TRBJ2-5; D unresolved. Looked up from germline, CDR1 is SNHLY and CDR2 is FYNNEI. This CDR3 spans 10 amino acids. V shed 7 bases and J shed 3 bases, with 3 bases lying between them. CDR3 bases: TGTGCCAGCACTAAAGAGACCCAGTACTTC. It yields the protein CASTKETQYF.

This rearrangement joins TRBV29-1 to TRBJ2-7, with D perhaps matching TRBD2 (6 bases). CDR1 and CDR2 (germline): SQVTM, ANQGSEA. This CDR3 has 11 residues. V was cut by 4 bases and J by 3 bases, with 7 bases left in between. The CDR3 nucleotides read TGCAGCGTTGTAGCGGACTACGAGCAGTACTTC. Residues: CSVVADYEQYF.

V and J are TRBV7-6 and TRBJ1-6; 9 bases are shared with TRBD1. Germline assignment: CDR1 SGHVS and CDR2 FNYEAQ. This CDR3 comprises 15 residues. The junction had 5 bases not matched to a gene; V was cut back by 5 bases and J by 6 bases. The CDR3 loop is CASSEGQGTNSPLHF. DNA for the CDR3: TGTGCCAGCAGCGAAGGACAGGGGACTAATTCACCCCTCCACTTT.

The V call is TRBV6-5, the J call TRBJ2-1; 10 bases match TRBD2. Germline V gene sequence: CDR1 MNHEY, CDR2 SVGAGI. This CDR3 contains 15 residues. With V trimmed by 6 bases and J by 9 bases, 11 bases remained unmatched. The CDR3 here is CASSAASGGEIEQFF. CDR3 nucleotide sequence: TGTGCCAGCAGCGCCGCTAGCGGGGGAGAGATTGAGCAGTTCTTC.

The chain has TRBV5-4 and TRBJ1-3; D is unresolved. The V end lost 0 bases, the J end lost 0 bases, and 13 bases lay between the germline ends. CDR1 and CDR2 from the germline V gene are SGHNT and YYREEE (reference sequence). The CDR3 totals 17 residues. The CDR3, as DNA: TGTGCCAGCAGCTTGGCCGGGAGGACGGGCTCTGGAAACACCATATATTTT. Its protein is CASSLAGRTGSGNTIYF.

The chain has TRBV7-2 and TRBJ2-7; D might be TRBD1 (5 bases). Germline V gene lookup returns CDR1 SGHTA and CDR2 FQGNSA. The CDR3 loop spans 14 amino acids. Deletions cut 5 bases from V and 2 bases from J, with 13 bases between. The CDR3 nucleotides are TGTGCCAGCAGCACCTTCTCACAGGCCTACGAGCAGTACTTC. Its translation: CASSTFSQAYEQYF.

The CDR3 is CASSSAGTGGGAQHF. In DNA, the CDR3 is TGTGCCAGTAGTAGTGCCGGGACAGGGGGAGGGGCCCAGCATTTT. The V gene is TRBV19, the J gene TRBJ1-5, with 11 nucleotides matching TRBD1. Unmatched junction bases numbered 10, after V lost 4 bases and J lost 11 bases. Germline CDR1 LNHDA, CDR2 SQIVND (reference sequence). The CDR3 loop spans 15 amino acids.

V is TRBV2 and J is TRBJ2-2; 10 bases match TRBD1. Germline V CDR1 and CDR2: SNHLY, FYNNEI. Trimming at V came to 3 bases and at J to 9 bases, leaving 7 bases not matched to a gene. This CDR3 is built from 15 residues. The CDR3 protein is CASSDPGQGFRELFF. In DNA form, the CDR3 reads TGTGCCAGCAGTGACCCGGGACAGGGGTTCCGGGAGCTGTTTTTT.

The CDR3 region is CASKVKGGGNTIYF. The CDR3 DNA follows: TGTGCCAGCAAGGTGAAGGGAGGTGGAAACACCATATATTTT. This sequence joins TRBV5-6 and TRBJ1-3; D gene ambiguous. Looked up from germline, CDR1 is SGHDT and CDR2 is YYEEEE. CDR3 length: 14 residues. Trimming removed 6 bases from V and 3 bases from J, with 13 bases in between.

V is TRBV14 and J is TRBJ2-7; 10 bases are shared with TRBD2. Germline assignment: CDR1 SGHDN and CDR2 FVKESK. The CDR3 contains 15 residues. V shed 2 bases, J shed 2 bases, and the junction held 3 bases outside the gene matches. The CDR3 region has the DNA TGTGCCAGCAGCCAAATAAGCGGGGGGGCCTACGAGCAGTACTTC. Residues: CASSQISGGAYEQYF.

This CDR3 reads CASSLGTGYGYTF. CDR3 sequence (DNA): TGTGCCAGCAGTTTAGGGACAGGGTATGGCTACACCTTC. The rearrangement joins TRBV27 to TRBJ1-2; 9 bases fit TRBD1. J gave up 5 bases and V 2 bases, and 0 bases lay outside the gene matches. Germline assignment: CDR1 MNHEY and CDR2 SMNVEV (reference sequence). This CDR3 has 13 amino acids.

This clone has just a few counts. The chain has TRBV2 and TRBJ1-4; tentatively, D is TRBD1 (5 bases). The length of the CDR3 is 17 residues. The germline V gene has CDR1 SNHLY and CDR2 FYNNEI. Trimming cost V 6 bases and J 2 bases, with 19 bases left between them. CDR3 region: CASSQTASQVTNEKLFF. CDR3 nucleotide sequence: TGTGCCAGCAGCCAGACCGCCTCACAGGTGACTAATGAAAAACTGTTTTTT.

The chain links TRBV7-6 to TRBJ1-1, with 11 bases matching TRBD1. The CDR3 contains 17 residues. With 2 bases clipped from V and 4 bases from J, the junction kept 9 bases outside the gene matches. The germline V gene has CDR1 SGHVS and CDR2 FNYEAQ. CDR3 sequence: CASSLPGQGGLGTEAFF. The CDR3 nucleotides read TGTGCCAGCAGCTTACCGGGACAGGGGGGATTGGGCACTGAAGCTTTCTTT.

DNA for the CDR3: TGTGCCAGCAGCCAAGATTTAGCAGGGACAGATACGCAGTATTTT. It yields the protein CASSQDLAGTDTQYF. The V call is TRBV14, the J call TRBJ2-3, with D maybe TRBD1 (5 bases). CDR1 is SGHDN and CDR2 is FVKESK in the germline V gene. There are 15 residues in the CDR3. Trimming shortened V by 0 bases and J by 3 bases, and 10 bases separated the two germline ends.

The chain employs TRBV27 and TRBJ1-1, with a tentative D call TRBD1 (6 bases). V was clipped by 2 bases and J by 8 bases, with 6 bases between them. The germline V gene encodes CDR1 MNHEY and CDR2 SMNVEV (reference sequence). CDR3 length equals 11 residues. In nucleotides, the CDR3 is TGTGCCAGCAGTTTAAGGGGGGAAGCTTTCTTT. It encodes CASSLRGEAFF.

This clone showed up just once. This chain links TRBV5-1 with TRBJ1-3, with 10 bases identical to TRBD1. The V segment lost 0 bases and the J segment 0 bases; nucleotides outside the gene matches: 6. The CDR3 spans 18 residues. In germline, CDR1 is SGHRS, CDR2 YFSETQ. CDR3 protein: CASSLGRTGGNSGNTIYF. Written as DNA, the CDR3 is TGCGCCAGCAGCTTGGGGAGGACAGGGGGTAACTCTGGAAACACCATATATTTT.

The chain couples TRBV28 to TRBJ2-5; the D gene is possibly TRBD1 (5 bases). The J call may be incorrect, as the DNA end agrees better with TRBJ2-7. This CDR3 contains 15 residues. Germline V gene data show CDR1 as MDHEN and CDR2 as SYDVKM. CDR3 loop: CASSGLTVPFGEQYF. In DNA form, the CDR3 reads TGTGCCAGCAGTGGCCTGACAGTTCCATTTGGCGAGCAGTACTTC.

This CDR3 is CASSPGQGANGNTIYF. CDR3 DNA: TGTGCCAGTAGCCCGGGACAGGGGGCAAATGGAAACACCATATATTTT. V gene TRBV19 combines with J gene TRBJ1-3; 12 nucleotides match TRBD1. Unmatched junction bases numbered 6, after V lost 6 bases and J lost 3 bases. CDR3 length equals 16 residues. Germline loops: CDR1 LNHDA, CDR2 SQIVND (reference sequence).

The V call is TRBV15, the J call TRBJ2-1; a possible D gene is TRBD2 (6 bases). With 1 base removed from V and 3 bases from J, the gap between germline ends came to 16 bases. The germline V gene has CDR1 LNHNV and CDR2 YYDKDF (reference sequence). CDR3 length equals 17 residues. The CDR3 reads CATSRGGSGHYYNEQFF. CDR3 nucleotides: TGTGCCACCAGCAGAGGGGGTAGCGGACACTACTACAATGAGCAGTTCTTC.

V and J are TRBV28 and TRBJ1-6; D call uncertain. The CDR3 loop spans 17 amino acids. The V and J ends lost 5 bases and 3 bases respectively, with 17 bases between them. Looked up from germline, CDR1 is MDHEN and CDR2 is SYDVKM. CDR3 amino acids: CASSTNNALNYNSPLHF. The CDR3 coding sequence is TGTGCCAGCAGTACAAACAACGCACTAAACTATAATTCACCCCTCCACTTT.

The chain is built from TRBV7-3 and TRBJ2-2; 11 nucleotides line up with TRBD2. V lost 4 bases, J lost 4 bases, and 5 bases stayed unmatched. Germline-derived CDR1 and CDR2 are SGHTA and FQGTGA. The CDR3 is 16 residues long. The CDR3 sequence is CASSSLAGGVTGELFF. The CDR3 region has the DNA TGTGCCAGCAGCTCCTTAGCGGGGGGGGTCACCGGGGAGCTGTTTTTT.

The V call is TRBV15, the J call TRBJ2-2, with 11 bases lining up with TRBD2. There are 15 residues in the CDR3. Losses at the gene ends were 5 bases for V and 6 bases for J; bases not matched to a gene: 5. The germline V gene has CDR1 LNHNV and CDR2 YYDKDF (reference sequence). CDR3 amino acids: CATSPPGLAAGELFF. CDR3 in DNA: TGTGCCACCAGCCCACCGGGACTAGCGGCCGGGGAGCTGTTTTTT.

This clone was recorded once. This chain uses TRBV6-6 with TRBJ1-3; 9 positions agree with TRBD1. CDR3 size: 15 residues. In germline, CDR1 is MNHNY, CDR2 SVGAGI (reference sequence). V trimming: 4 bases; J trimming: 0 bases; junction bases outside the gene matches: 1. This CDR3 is CASSWGQGSGNTIYF. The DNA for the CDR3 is TGTGCCAGCAGTTGGGGACAGGGCTCTGGAAACACCATATATTTT.

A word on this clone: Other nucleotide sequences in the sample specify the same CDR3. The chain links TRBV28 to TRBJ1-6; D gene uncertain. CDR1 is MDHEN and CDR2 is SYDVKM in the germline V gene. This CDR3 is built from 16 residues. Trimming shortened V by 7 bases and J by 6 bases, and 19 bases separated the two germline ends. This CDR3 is CASTARRPSINSPLHF. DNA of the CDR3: TGTGCCAGCACCGCAAGGAGACCAAGCATTAATTCACCCCTCCACTTT.